This entry lists 13 T cell receptor beta chains sequenced from one sample in a study of early T cells in non-severe SARS-CoV-2 infection (dated by TCRdb to the early 2020s). The method was 5' RACE. The sequencer listed for this sample is NextSeq 500. Starting from the raw public reads, TCRdb applied fastp trimming at Q25, assembled clones with MiXCR and retained in-frame beta chains. Every entry covers one CDR3 protein and lists the most common genes and DNA from its rows. The sample table contains some 45,000 distinct CDR3 sequences; only one count was recorded for 5% to 6.5% of them. More than 7.5% of the sample belongs to the ten largest clones. The sample in question was whole blood, obtained at baseline. The receptors were sampled from an adult who was a healthcare worker with PCR-confirmed SARS-CoV-2 infection or an uninfected control (not recorded which).

This clonotype showed up many times. The chain carries TRBV11-2 and TRBJ2-2; TRBD2 matches at 13 bases. The CDR3 sequence is 17 residues long. V was clipped by 5 bases and J by 0 bases; unmatched bases: 3. The germline CDR1 and CDR2 sequences are SGHAT and FQNNGV. The CDR3, as DNA: TGTGCCAGCAGCAGGACTAGCGGGGGCACGAACACCGGGGAGCTGTTTTTT. This codes for CASSRTSGGTNTGELFF.

Only a few counts were recorded for this clonotype. The rearrangement joins TRBV27 to TRBJ1-1, with D unresolved. In germline, CDR1 is MNHEY, CDR2 SMNVEV (reference sequence). With 6 bases removed from V and 1 base from J, the gap between germline ends came to 6 bases. The length of the CDR3 is 12 residues. Written as DNA, the CDR3 is TGTGCCAGCAGACACAGGAACACTGAAGCTTTCTTT. Amino acids: CASRHRNTEAFF.

This clonotype occurred many times. The genes are TRBV10-3 and TRBJ2-7; 12 bases are shared with TRBD2. J was trimmed by 2 bases and V by 10 bases; bases with no gene match: 3. The CDR3 loop spans 13 amino acids. Germline CDR1 reads ENHRY; CDR2 reads SYGVKD. CDR3 DNA sequence: TGTGCCACGGGGACTAGCGGGCCCTACGAGCAGTACTTC. As protein: CATGTSGPYEQYF.

There are many counts of this clonotype. V is TRBV6-5 and J is TRBJ2-2, with TRBD1 matching over 10 bases. Trimming at V came to 6 bases and at J to 6 bases, leaving 7 bases not matched to a gene. Germline values: CDR1 MNHEY, CDR2 SVGAGI. CDR3 length equals 15 residues. CDR3 nucleotides: TGTGCCAGCAGCCCGGGACAGGGGAATGCCGGGGAGCTGTTTTTT. Its protein product is CASSPGQGNAGELFF.

This chain uses TRBV20-1 with TRBJ1-1; 10 bases align to TRBD1. The J segment lost 3 bases and the V segment lost 1 base, leaving 5 bases of the junction unmatched. This CDR3 comprises 15 residues. Germline V gives CDR1 DFQATT, CDR2 SNEGSKA (reference sequence). CDR3 sequence (DNA): TGCAGTGCTAGAGCCGCCGGGACAGGGGACACTGAAGCTTTCTTT. Its protein product is CSARAAGTGDTEAFF.

The rearrangement links TRBV28 to TRBJ1-6; possible D gene TRBD1, 5 bases. Germline V gene sequence: CDR1 MDHEN, CDR2 SYDVKM. There are 14 residues in the CDR3. The ends were cut back, 3 bases at V and 6 bases at J, with 9 bases in the middle. CDR3 loop: CASSLAGGNSPLHF. The CDR3 nucleotides are TGTGCCAGCAGTTTGGCCGGGGGTAATTCACCCCTCCACTTT.

This rearrangement joins TRBV5-6 to TRBJ2-1; D is perhaps TRBD1 or TRBD2 (5 bases each). The CDR3 is 15 residues long. The V gene's germline CDR1 is SGHDT and CDR2 YYEEEE. Trimming pared 0 bases from V and 2 bases from J, leaving 9 bases between. The CDR3 loop is CASSLDGTAYNEQFF. DNA of the CDR3: TGTGCCAGCAGCTTGGACGGGACCGCCTACAATGAGCAGTTCTTC.

This clonotype appeared many times. The V call is TRBV9, the J call TRBJ2-3; D is tentatively TRBD1 or TRBD2 (5 bases each). Trimming removed 0 bases at V and 6 bases at J, with 20 bases between. This CDR3 is built from 17 residues. From germline, CDR1 is SGDLS and CDR2 YYNGEE. DNA for the CDR3: TGTGCCAGCAGCGTAGCTGGCGATGGGGGTAGCAGGGATACGCAGTATTTT. Its protein is CASSVAGDGGSRDTQYF.

This clonotype was seen many times. The chain uses TRBV29-1 and TRBJ2-7; 9 bases line up with TRBD2. Trimming took 4 bases from V and 0 from J; bases not matched to a gene: 4. Germline values: CDR1 SQVTM, CDR2 ANQGSEA. This CDR3 is built from 14 residues. The CDR3: CSVVGSGSSYEQYF. In DNA form, the CDR3 reads TGCAGCGTTGTGGGTAGCGGGAGCTCCTACGAGCAGTACTTC.

The gene calls are TRBV11-2 and TRBJ1-2; TRBD1 might be the D (6 bases). CDR1 and CDR2 from the germline V gene are SGHAT and FQNNGV. This CDR3 has 14 residues. The ends were cut back, 2 bases at V and 4 bases at J, with 11 bases in the middle. CDR3 bases: TGTGCCAGCAGCTTAACAGGGCCGCGCTATGGCTACACCTTC. It is translated as CASSLTGPRYGYTF.

The V and J genes are TRBV6-1 and TRBJ2-7; D call uncertain. The germline gives CDR1 MNHNS, CDR2 SASEGT. The CDR3 is made up of 15 amino acids. The germline V and J ends were trimmed by 1 base and 3 bases, with 13 bases remaining between them. Here the CDR3 reads CASSEGHRLVYEQYF. CDR3 in DNA: TGTGCCAGCAGTGAAGGTCATCGACTGGTCTACGAGCAGTACTTC.

This clonotype was seen repeatedly, ten times or more. This sequence joins TRBV10-3 and TRBJ2-5; D is unresolved. Per the germline V gene, CDR1 is ENHRY and CDR2 is SYGVKD. The CDR3 runs 12 residues. V was trimmed by 4 bases and J by 3 bases, leaving 6 bases between them. The CDR3 nucleotides are TGTGCCATCAGTGGGTCAAAAGAGACCCAGTACTTC. This encodes CAISGSKETQYF.

This clonotype has at least ten counts. The CDR3 here is CASSLLQRNTEAFF. CDR3 sequence (DNA): TGTGCCAGCAGCTTGTTACAGAGAAACACTGAAGCTTTCTTT. This sequence joins TRBV5-6 and TRBJ1-1; no definite D call. The CDR3 is made up of 14 amino acids. V lost 1 base to trimming and J lost 2 bases, with 9 bases between them. The germline CDR1 and CDR2 sequences are SGHDT and YYEEEE.